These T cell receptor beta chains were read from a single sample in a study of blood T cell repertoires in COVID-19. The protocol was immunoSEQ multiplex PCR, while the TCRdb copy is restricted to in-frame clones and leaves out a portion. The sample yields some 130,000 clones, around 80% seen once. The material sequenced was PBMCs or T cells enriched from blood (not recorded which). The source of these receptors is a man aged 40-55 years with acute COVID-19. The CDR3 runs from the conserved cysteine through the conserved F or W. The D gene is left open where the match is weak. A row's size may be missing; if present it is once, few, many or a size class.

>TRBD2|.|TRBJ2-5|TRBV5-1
TGCGCCAGCAGCTCGGGACTACTTCAAGAGACCCAGTACTTC
CASSSGLLQETQYF
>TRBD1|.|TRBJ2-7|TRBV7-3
TGTGCCAGCAGCCAACAGGGGGCGGGCGAGCAGTACTTC
CASSQQGAGEQYF
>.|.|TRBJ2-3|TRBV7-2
TGTGCCAGCAGCTTACCGGGCGGGCCGAGCACAGATACGCAGTATTTT
CASSLPGGPSTDTQYF
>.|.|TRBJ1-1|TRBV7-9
TGTGCCAGCAGCTTGCAGGACACTGAAGCTTTCTTT
CASSLQDTEAFF
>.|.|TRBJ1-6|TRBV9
TGTGCCAGCAGCGTAGAGAGGCAGGGTTCACCCCTCCACTTT
CASSVERQGSPLHF
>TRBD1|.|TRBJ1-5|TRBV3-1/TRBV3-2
TGTGCCAGCAGCAAAACAGGGGGCGGTCAGCCCCAGCATTTT
CASSKTGGGQPQHF
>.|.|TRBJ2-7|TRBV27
TGTGCCAGCAGTTTATCGGCGAGGGCCGGCGAGCAGTACTTC
CASSLSARAGEQYF
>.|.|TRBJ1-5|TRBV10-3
TGTGCCATCAGTGAGTCGAAAACAGGGAACCCCTCTGATCAGCCCCAGCATTTT
CAISESKTGNPSDQPQHF
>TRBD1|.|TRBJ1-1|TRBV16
TGTGCCAGCAGCCGGGACAGATGGAACACTGAAGCTTTCTTT
CASSRDRWNTEAFF
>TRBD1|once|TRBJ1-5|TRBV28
TGTGCCAGCAGTTTAGTAGACAGGGGGTTTGTCGGTCAGCCCCAGCATTTT
CASSLVDRGFVGQPQHF
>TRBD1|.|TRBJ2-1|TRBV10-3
TGTGCCATCTCGGACAGGGGGCAGGGAAATGAGCAGTTCTTC
CAISDRGQGNEQFF
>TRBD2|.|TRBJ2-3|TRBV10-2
TGCGCCAGCAGTGACGGACTAGCGGGTCCTTTGGATACGCAGTATTTT
CASSDGLAGPLDTQYF
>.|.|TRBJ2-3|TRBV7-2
TGTGCCAGCAGCCTACAGGGAAGTGGGGCAGATACGCAGTATTTT
CASSLQGSGADTQYF
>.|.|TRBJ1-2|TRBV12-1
TGTGCCAGCAGCTTTAAGTTGCATGGGAGCCCTAACTATGGCTACACCTTC
CASSFKLHGSPNYGYTF
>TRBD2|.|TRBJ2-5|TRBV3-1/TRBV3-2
TGTGCCAGCAGCCAAGAACTAGCGGGTGGAGAGACCCAGTACTTC
CASSQELAGGETQYF
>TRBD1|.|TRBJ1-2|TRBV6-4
TGTGCCATGGGACAGGGACCGGGCCCTACTAACTATGGCTACACCTTC
CAMGQGPGPTNYGYTF
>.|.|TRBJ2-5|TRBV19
TGTGCCAGTAGTTTACAGGGAGAGACCCAGTACTTC
CASSLQGETQYF
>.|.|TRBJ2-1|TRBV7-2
TGTGCCAGCAGCTTAAAACCACTAACTTCCTACAATGAGCAGTTCTTC
CASSLKPLTSYNEQFF
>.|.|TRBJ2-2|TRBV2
TGTGCCAGCAGCCCAGGTAGCGGGGAGCTGTTTTTT
CASSPGSGELFF
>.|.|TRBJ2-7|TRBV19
TGTGCCAGTAGTGCTACAGGTTCCTACGAGCAGTACTTC
CASSATGSYEQYF
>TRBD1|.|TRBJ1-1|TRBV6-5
TGTGCCAGCAGTCCTCTGGGACAGCTGAACACTGAAGCTTTCTTT
CASSPLGQLNTEAFF
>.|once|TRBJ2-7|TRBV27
TGTGCCAGCAGTTTAACTCCAGGCGACCCCTACGAGCAGTACTTC
CASSLTPGDPYEQYF
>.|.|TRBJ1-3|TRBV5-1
TGCGCCAGCAGCCGGACAGTGAGCTCTGGAAACACCATATATTTT
CASSRTVSSGNTIYF
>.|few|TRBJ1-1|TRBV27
TGTGCCAGCAGTTGGGCGGGGAACACTGAAGCTTTCTTT
CASSWAGNTEAFF
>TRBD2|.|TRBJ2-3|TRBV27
TGTGCCAGCAGTTTCAGATCCGGGACTAGCGGGGTTAGCACAGATACGCAGTATTTT
CASSFRSGTSGVSTDTQYF
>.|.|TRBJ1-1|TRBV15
TGTGCCACCAGCAGAGACATCCCCCCTGAAGCTTTCTTT
CATSRDIPPEAFF
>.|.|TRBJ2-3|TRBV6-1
TGTGCCAGCAGTGAAGTAGATACCTTAGATACGCAGTATTTT
CASSEVDTLDTQYF
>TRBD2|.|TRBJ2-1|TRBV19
TGTGCCAGTTCGGGACTAGCGGGAGGGGGTGAGCAGTTCTTC
CASSGLAGGGEQFF
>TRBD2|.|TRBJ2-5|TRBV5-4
TGTGCCAGCAGCCCGACGGGGGGGGCCCTACAAGAGACCCAGTACTTC
CASSPTGGALQETQYF
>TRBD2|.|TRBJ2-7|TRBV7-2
TGTGCCAGCAGCTTAGACGGCCCGCCTAGCGGGAGGACGGGCGAGCAGTACTTC
CASSLDGPPSGRTGEQYF
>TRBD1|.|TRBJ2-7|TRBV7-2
TGTGCCAGCAGCTCCATGGGACAGCTCTCCTACGAGCAGTACTTC
CASSSMGQLSYEQYF
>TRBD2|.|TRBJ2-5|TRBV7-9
TGTGCCAGCAGCTTAACGGGGGGGCGGGAGACCCAGTACTTC
CASSLTGGRETQYF
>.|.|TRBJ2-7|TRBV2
TGTGCCAGCAGTGCGTCAGGGGCCAACTACGAGCAGTACTTC
CASSASGANYEQYF
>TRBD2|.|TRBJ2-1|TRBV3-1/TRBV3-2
TGTGCCAGCAGCCCAGTCCGAGCGGGGGTATCTGGGAATGAGCAGTTCTTC
CASSPVRAGVSGNEQFF
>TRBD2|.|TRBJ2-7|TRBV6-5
TGTGCCAGCAGTTTCAGCGGGGGGGCCTACGAGCAGTACTTC
CASSFSGGAYEQYF
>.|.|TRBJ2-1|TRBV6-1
TGTGCCAGCAGTGAATCCACAGGGTTGTTCAATGAGCAGTTCTTC
CASSESTGLFNEQFF
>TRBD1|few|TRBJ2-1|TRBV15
TGTGCCACCAGCAGAGGAGGACAGGGTACGGGAAATGAGCAGTTCTTC
CATSRGGQGTGNEQFF
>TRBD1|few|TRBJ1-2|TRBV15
TGTGCCACCAGCGGAGGGGACAGGGCTAAAGGCTACACCTTC
CATSGGDRAKGYTF
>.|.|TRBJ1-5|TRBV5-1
TGCGCCAGCAGCTTGGTAGGAGGAAGCAATCAGCCCCAGCATTTT
CASSLVGGSNQPQHF
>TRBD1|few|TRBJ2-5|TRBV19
TGTGCCAGTTCGGAATGGGACAGCGAACAAGAGACCCAGTACTTC
CASSEWDSEQETQYF
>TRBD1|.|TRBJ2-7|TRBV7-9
TGTGCCAGCAGCGTACCGGGACAGAACTACGAGCAGTACTTC
CASSVPGQNYEQYF
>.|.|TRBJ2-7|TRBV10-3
TGTGCCATCAGTGGGACAATTTTAGACGAGCAGTACTTC
CAISGTILDEQYF
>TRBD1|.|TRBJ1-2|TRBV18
TGTGCCAGCTCACCAGAAGGGGGCATCTATGGCTACACCTTC
CASSPEGGIYGYTF
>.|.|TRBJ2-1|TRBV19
TGTGCCAGTAGTATAGATCTGGGCACCTACAATGAGCAGTTCTTC
CASSIDLGTYNEQFF
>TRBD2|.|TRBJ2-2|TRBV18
TGTGCCAGCTCACCACCTTTAGCGGGAACGAACACCGGGGAGCTGTTTTTT
CASSPPLAGTNTGELFF
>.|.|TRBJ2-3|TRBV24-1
TGTGCCGTCCGTCGAGATACAGATACGCAGTATTTT
CAVRRDTDTQYF